This is a list of T cell receptor beta chains from one sample in a study of cytomegalovirus exposure and HLA in healthy donors. The table came from immunoSEQ multiplex PCR; TCRdb's copy has only in-frame clones and leaves some out. Found here are some 200,000 clones, 70% to 85% of them singletons; the top ten hold less than 2%. The sample consisted of PBMCs. The receptor set was obtained from a man aged 45-65 years in good health and CMV-seronegative. The conserved cysteine and the conserved F or W are not part of the CDR3 here. D genes are given only for firm matches.

D gene: TRBD2; V gene: TRBV15; J gene: TRBJ2-7; CDR3 protein: ATSRDFSGRTSSYEQY
D gene: TRBD2; V gene: TRBV4-1; J gene: TRBJ2-6; CDR3 protein: ASSQILAGGLSGANVLT
D gene: NA; V gene: TRBV7-3; J gene: TRBJ2-2; CDR3 protein: ASSPQVAVNTGELF
D gene: TRBD2; V gene: TRBV5-4; J gene: TRBJ2-3; CDR3 protein: ASSHAASGRDTQY
D gene: TRBD1; V gene: TRBV19; J gene: TRBJ2-1; CDR3 protein: ASSPGQGPSGQF
D gene: NA; V gene: TRBV5-6; J gene: TRBJ2-5; CDR3 protein: ASSLGFRGIGETQY
D gene: TRBD1; V gene: TRBV19; J gene: TRBJ1-1; CDR3 protein: ASSIRQGIMNTEAF
D gene: TRBD1; V gene: TRBV19; J gene: TRBJ2-1; CDR3 protein: ASSSGQGAGLPNEQF
D gene: TRBD2; V gene: TRBV18; J gene: TRBJ2-1; CDR3 protein: ASSPPSSGRDEQF
D gene: NA; V gene: TRBV29-1; J gene: TRBJ2-7; CDR3 protein: SASGLHYEQY
D gene: TRBD1; V gene: TRBV29-1; J gene: TRBJ1-1; CDR3 protein: SGTGSGTEAF
D gene: TRBD1; V gene: TRBV4-1; J gene: TRBJ2-1; CDR3 protein: ASSGDRGFSYNEQF
D gene: NA; V gene: TRBV10-1; J gene: TRBJ2-5; CDR3 protein: AIPSQETQY
D gene: NA; V gene: TRBV6-6; J gene: TRBJ1-5; CDR3 protein: ASSREQPQH
D gene: NA; V gene: TRBV5-6; J gene: TRBJ1-2; CDR3 protein: ASSLKFLGYT
D gene: NA; V gene: TRBV7-8; J gene: TRBJ2-2; CDR3 protein: ASSYLFSPGGELF
D gene: NA; V gene: TRBV5-4; J gene: TRBJ2-7; CDR3 protein: ASSLVGGEREQY
D gene: NA; V gene: TRBV5-1; J gene: TRBJ2-2; CDR3 protein: ASSSGISSNTGELF
D gene: TRBD1; V gene: TRBV30; J gene: TRBJ2-7; CDR3 protein: AWSVAGGYEQY
D gene: NA; V gene: TRBV6-5; J gene: TRBJ1-5; CDR3 protein: ASSPGQRKQPQH
D gene: NA; V gene: TRBV5-1; J gene: TRBJ1-5; CDR3 protein: ASSLDTSNQPQH
D gene: NA; V gene: TRBV28; J gene: TRBJ1-5; CDR3 protein: ASSRVNQPQH
D gene: NA; V gene: TRBV10-1; J gene: TRBJ2-7; CDR3 protein: ASSSPGGEQY
D gene: NA; V gene: TRBV5-1; J gene: TRBJ1-1; CDR3 protein: ASKREESSEAF
D gene: TRBD2; V gene: TRBV7-3; J gene: TRBJ2-1; CDR3 protein: ASSLRVQREGRNEQF
D gene: TRBD2; V gene: TRBV5-1; J gene: TRBJ2-1; CDR3 protein: ASSLAFASGKSYNEQF
D gene: NA; V gene: TRBV6-5; J gene: TRBJ1-3; CDR3 protein: ASSSDRYSGNTIY
D gene: NA; V gene: TRBV19; J gene: TRBJ2-3; CDR3 protein: ASSIEGVRTDTQY
D gene: TRBD1; V gene: TRBV5-4; J gene: TRBJ2-1; CDR3 protein: ASSFRDRAFNEQF
D gene: NA; V gene: TRBV4-1; J gene: TRBJ1-2; CDR3 protein: ASSQGTVRYGYT
D gene: TRBD1; V gene: TRBV15; J gene: TRBJ1-4; CDR3 protein: ATSSGEGQGAQKLF
D gene: NA; V gene: TRBV29-1; J gene: TRBJ1-2; CDR3 protein: SVLDLSGGYT
D gene: TRBD1; V gene: TRBV9; J gene: TRBJ1-2; CDR3 protein: ASSPDRNYGYT
D gene: NA; V gene: TRBV4-2; J gene: TRBJ1-1; CDR3 protein: ASSLSPGEGTEAF
D gene: TRBD1; V gene: TRBV5-1; J gene: TRBJ1-2; CDR3 protein: ASSLGTGGVDGYT
D gene: TRBD1; V gene: TRBV27; J gene: TRBJ1-2; CDR3 protein: ASSFVGQGVRNYGYT
D gene: TRBD1; V gene: TRBV7-3; J gene: TRBJ1-2; CDR3 protein: ASSSDRGNGYT
D gene: TRBD2; V gene: TRBV2; J gene: TRBJ2-5; CDR3 protein: ASSREAGGGETQY
D gene: NA; V gene: TRBV30; J gene: TRBJ2-3; CDR3 protein: AWESSGTDTQY
D gene: NA; V gene: TRBV7-9; J gene: TRBJ2-7; CDR3 protein: ASSQNRGTGEQY
D gene: NA; V gene: TRBV11-2; J gene: TRBJ2-1; CDR3 protein: ASSPNYNEQF
D gene: NA; V gene: TRBV11-2; J gene: TRBJ2-1; CDR3 protein: ASSLGERQRSYNEQF
D gene: NA; V gene: TRBV4-2; J gene: TRBJ1-3; CDR3 protein: ASSQDLTRGENTIY
D gene: TRBD2; V gene: TRBV6-5; J gene: TRBJ2-1; CDR3 protein: ASRPPGGNEQF
D gene: NA; V gene: TRBV13; J gene: TRBJ2-2; CDR3 protein: ASSRMSGSTGELF
D gene: NA; V gene: TRBV27; J gene: TRBJ2-7; CDR3 protein: ASSLSAIAVVPYEQY